The T cell receptor (beta chain) described here comes from a study of T-cell memory formation after mild COVID-19. This CDR3 region has 13 residues. V was pared by 4 bases and J by 7 bases, with 5 bases of the junction left unmatched. Per the germline V gene, CDR1 is MNHEY and CDR2 is SMNVEV (reference sequence). General study findings and limits: Pre-infection memory already had some responding clones, implying cross-reactive memory joined.

From 5'RACE with constant-segment primers came TCR alpha and TCR beta cDNA libraries that carried sample barcodes and UMIs. MiXCR was run by TCRdb on the 5' RACE reads, yielding one entry per CDR3 protein. The table lists 250,000 to 350,000 distinct CDR3 sequences, 15% to 20% of them singletons, with around 21% in the top ten. This clonotype was seen more than once but under ten times. Its cognate antigen is unknown. Specimen: PBMCs or a T cell subset sorted from them (not recorded which). The chain combines TRBV27 with TRBJ2-7; 9 nucleotides line up with TRBD2. This TCR was recovered from a man younger than 35 who had mild COVID-19 (a few samples of this study predate the infection). Cell type and time point are not known. The CDR3 nucleotides are TGTGCCAGCAGTTCCGGACTAGCGCTGGAGCAGTACTTC. Amino acid sequence: CASSSGLALEQYF.